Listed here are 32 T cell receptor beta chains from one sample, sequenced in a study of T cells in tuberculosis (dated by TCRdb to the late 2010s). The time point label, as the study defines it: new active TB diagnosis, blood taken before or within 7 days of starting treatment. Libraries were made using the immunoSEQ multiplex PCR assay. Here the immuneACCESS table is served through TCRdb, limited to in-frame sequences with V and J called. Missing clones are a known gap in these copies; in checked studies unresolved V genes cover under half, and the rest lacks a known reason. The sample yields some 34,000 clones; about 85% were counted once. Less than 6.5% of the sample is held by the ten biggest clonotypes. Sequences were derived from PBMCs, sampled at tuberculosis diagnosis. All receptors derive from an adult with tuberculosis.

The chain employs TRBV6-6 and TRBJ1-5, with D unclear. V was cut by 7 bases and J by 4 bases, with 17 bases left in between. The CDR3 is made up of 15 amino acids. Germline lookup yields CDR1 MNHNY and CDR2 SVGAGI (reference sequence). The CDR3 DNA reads TGTGCCAGCACCCCTACGGGAGGACTTAATCAGCCCCAGCATTTT. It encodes CASTPTGGLNQPQHF.

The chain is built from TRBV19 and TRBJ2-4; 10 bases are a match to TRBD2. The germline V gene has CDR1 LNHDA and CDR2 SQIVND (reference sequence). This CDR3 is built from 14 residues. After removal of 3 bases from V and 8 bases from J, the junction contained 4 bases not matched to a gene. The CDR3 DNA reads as TGTGCCAGTAGTATGTCTAGCGGGAGTTACATTCAGTACTTC. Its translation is CASSMSSGSYIQYF.

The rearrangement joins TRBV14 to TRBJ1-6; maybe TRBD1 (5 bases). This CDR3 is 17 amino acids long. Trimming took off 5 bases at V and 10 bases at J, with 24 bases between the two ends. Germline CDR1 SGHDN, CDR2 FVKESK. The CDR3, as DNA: TGTGCCAGCAGCTACGAGAACGGACATGGTGATCGATCACCCCTCCACTTT. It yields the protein CASSYENGHGDRSPLHF. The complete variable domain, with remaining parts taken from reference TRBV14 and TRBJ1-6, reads EAGVTQFPSHSVIEKGQTVTLRCDPISGHDNLYWYRRVMGKEIKFLLHFVKESKQDESGMPNNRFLAERTGGTYSTLKVQPAELEDSGVYFCASSYENGHGDRSPLHFGNGTRLTVT.

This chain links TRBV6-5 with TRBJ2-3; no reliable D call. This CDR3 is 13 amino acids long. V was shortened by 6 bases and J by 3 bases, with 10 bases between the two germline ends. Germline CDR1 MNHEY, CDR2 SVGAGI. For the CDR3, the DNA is TGTGCCAGCAGCCTCCGCCGGACAGATACGCAGTATTTT. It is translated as CASSLRRTDTQYF.

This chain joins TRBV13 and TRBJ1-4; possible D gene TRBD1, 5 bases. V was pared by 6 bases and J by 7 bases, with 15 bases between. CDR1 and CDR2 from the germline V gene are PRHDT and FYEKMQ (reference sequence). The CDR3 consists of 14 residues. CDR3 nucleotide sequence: TGTGCCAGCAGGATATCGACAGCGTCTGAAAAACTGTTTTTT. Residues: CASRISTASEKLFF.

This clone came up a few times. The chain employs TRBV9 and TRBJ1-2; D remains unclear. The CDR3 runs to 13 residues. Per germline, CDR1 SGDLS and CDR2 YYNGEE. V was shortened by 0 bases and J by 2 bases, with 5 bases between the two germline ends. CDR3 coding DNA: TGTGCCAGCAGCGTAGACACAAACTATGGCTACACCTTC. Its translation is CASSVDTNYGYTF.

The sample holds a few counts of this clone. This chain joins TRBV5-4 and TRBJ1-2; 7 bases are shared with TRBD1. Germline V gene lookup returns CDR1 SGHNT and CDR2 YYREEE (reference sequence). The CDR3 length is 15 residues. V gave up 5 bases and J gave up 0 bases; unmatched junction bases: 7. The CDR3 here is CASRQGTDSNYGYTF. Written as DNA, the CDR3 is TGTGCCAGCAGACAAGGGACAGATTCTAACTATGGCTACACCTTC.

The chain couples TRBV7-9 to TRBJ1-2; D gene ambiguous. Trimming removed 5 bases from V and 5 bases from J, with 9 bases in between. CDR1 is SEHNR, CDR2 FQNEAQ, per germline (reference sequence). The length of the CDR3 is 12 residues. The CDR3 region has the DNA TGTGCCAGCAGCAGTCACTTTTATGGCTACACCTTC. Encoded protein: CASSSHFYGYTF.

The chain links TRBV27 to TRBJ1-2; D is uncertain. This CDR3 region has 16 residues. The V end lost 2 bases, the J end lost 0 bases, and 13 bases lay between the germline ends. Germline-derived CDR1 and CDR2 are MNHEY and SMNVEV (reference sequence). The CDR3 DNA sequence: TGTGCCAGCAGTTTAGACCCCCGCGGGGCTAACTATGGCTACACCTTC. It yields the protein CASSLDPRGANYGYTF.

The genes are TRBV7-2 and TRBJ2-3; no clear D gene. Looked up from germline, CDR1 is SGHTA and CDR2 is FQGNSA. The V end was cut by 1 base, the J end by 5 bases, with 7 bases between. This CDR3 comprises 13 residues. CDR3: CASSLDFKDTQYF. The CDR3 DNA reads TGTGCCAGCAGCTTAGATTTTAAAGATACGCAGTATTTT.

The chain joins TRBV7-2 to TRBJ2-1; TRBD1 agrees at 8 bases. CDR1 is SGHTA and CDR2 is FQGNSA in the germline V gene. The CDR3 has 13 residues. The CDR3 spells CAKRTGGSGEQFF. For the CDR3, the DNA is TGTGCTAAGAGAACAGGGGGTTCCGGTGAGCAGTTCTTC.

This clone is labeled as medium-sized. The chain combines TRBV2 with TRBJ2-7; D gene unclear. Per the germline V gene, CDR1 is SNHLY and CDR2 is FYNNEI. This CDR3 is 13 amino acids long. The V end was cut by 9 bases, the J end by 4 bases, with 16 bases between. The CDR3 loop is CASAPPVRYEQYF. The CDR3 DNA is TGTGCCAGTGCTCCCCCGGTGAGGTACGAGCAGTACTTC.

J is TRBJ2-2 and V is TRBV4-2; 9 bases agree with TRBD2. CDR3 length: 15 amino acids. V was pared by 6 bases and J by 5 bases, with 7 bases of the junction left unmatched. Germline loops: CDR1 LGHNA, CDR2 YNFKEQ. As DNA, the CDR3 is TGTGCCAGCAGAGTAATAGCGGGGGTGACCGGGGAGCTGTTTTTT. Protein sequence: CASRVIAGVTGELFF.

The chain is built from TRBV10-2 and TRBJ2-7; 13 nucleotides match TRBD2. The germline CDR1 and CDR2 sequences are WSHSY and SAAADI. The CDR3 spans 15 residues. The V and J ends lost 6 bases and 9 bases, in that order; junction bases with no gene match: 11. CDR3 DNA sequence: TGCGCCAGCAGCGCAATACTAGCGGGAGGGCCGGTGCAGTACTTC. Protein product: CASSAILAGGPVQYF.

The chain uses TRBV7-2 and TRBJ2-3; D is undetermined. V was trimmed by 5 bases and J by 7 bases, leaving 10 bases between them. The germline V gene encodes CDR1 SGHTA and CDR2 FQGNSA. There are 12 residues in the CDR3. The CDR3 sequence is CASSPGVNTQYF. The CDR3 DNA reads TGTGCCAGCAGCCCCGGAGTCAATACGCAGTATTTT. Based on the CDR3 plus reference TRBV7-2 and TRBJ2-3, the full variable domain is GAGVSQSPSNKVTEKGKDVELRCDPISGHTALYWYRQSLGQGLEFLIYFQGNSAPDKSGLPSDRFSAERTGGSVSTLTIQRTQQEDSAVYLCASSPGVNTQYFGPGTRLTVL.

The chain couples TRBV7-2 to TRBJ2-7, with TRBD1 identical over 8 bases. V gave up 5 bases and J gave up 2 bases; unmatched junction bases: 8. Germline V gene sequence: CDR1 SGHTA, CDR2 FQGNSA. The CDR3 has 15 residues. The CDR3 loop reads CASSPLGQVTYEQYF. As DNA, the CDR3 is TGTGCCAGCAGCCCACTGGGACAGGTTACCTACGAGCAGTACTTC.

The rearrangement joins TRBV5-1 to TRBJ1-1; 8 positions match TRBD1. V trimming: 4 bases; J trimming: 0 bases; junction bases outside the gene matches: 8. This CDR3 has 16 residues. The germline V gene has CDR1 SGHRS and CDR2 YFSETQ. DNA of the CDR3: TGCGCCAGCAGCCCAGGGGGCATTAAACTGAACACTGAAGCTTTCTTT. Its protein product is CASSPGGIKLNTEAFF.

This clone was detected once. The CDR3 nucleotides are TGTGCCAGCTCGGAACAGGGGGACACCGGGGAGCTGTTTTTT. Its protein product is CASSEQGDTGELFF. This chain uses TRBV18 with TRBJ2-2; TRBD1 matches at 8 bases. The CDR3 length is 14 residues. Germline CDR1 and CDR2: KGHSH and LQKENI. J was trimmed by 3 bases and V by 6 bases; bases with no gene match: 3.

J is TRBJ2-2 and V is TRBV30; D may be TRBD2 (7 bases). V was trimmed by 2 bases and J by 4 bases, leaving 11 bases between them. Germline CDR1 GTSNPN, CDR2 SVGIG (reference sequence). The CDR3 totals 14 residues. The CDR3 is CAWSLRGATGELFF. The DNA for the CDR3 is TGTGCCTGGAGTCTCCGGGGGGCCACCGGGGAGCTGTTTTTT.

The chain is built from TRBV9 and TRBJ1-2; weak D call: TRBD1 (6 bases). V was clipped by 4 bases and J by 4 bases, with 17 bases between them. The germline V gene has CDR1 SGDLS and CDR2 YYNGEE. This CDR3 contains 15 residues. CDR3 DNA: TGTGCCAGCAGCTCACCTACGCAAGGGGGCTATGGCTACACCTTC. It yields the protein CASSSPTQGGYGYTF. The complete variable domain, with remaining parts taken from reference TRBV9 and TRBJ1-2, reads DSGVTQTPKHLITATGQRVTLRCSPRSGDLSVYWYQQSLDQGLQFLIQYYNGEERAKGNILERFSAQQFPDLHSELNLSSLELGDSALYFCASSSPTQGGYGYTFGSGTRLTVV.

In nucleotides, the CDR3 is TGTGCCAGCAGTTTCATAGACAAAACCACTGAAGCTTTCTTT. Translated, it gives CASSFIDKTTEAFF. The rearrangement links TRBV2 to TRBJ1-1; the D is unclear. The CDR3 covers 14 residues. V dropped 5 bases and J dropped 4 bases, with 14 bases sitting between them. Germline CDR1 and CDR2: SNHLY and FYNNEI.

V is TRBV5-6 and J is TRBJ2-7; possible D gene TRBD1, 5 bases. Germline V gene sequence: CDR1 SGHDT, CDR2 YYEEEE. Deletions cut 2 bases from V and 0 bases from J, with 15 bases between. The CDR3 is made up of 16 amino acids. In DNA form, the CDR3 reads TGTGCCAGCAGCTTATCCTTGACAGTACCCTCCTACGAGCAGTACTTC. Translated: CASSLSLTVPSYEQYF.

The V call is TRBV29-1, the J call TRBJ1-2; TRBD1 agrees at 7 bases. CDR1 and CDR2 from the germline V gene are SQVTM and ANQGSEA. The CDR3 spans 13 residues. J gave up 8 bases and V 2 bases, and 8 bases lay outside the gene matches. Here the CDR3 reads CSVESRQGDGYTF. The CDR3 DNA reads TGCAGCGTTGAAAGTCGACAGGGCGACGGCTACACCTTC.

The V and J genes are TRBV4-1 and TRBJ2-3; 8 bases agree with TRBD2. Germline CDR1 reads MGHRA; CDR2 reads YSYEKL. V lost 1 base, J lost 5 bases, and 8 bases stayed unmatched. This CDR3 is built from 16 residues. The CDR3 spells CASSQVSAGAGDTQYF. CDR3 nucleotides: TGCGCCAGCAGCCAAGTATCAGCGGGAGCTGGAGATACGCAGTATTTT.

Here the CDR3 DNA reads TGCGCCAGCAGCGTACAGGAATCCTCTGGGGCCAACGTCCTGACTTTC. Translated: CASSVQESSGANVLTF. The chain links TRBV5-1 to TRBJ2-6; possibly TRBD1 for D (5 bases). Germline V gene data show CDR1 as SGHRS and CDR2 as YFSETQ. The V and J ends lost 4 bases and 0 bases respectively, with 11 bases between them. This CDR3 comprises 16 residues.

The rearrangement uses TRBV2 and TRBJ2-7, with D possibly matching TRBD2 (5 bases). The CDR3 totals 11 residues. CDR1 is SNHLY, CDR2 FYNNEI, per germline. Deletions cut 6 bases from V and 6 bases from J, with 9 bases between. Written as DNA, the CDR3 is TGTGCCAGCAGCGCGGGCCGCGAGCAGTACTTC. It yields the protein CASSAGREQYF.

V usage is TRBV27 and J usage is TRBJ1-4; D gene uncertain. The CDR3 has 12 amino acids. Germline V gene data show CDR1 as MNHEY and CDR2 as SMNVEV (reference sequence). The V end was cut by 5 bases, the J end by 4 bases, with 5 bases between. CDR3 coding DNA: TGTGCCAGCAGTCGCAGTAATGAAAAACTGTTTTTT. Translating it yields CASSRSNEKLFF.

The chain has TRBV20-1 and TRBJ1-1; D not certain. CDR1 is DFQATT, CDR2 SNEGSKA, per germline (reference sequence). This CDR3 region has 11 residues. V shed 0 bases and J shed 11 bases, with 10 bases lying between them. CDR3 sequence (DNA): TGCAGTGCTAGAGATCCCCCGGGGGCTTTCTTT. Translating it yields CSARDPPGAFF.

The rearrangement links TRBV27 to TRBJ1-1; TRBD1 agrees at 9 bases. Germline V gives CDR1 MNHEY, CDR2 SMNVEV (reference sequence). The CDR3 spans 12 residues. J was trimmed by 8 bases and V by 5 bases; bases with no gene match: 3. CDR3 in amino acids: CASSRGTGEAFF. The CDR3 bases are TGTGCCAGCAGTAGGGGGACAGGGGAAGCTTTCTTT.

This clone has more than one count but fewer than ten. CDR3: CASSRVRGFDDGYTF. The CDR3 DNA sequence: TGTGCCAGCAGCCGGGTCAGGGGTTTCGACGATGGCTACACCTTC. The chain combines TRBV6-1 with TRBJ1-2; weak D call: TRBD1 (6 bases). The CDR3 loop spans 15 amino acids. Trimming left V 6 bases short and J 6 bases short, with 20 bases between. Germline CDR1 is MNHNS and CDR2 is SASEGT.

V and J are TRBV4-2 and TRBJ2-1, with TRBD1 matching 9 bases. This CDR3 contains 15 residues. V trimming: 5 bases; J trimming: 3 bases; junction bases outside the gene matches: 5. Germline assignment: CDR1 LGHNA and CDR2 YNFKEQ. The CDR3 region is CASSEQGAGYNEQFF. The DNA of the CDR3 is TGTGCCAGCAGCGAACAGGGGGCGGGCTACAATGAGCAGTTCTTC.

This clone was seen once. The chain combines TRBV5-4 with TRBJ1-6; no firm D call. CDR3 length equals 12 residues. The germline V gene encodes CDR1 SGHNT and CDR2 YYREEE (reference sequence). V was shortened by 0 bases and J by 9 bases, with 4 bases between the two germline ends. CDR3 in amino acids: CASSLVGSPLHF. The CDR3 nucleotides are TGTGCCAGCAGCTTGGTCGGTTCACCCCTCCACTTT.